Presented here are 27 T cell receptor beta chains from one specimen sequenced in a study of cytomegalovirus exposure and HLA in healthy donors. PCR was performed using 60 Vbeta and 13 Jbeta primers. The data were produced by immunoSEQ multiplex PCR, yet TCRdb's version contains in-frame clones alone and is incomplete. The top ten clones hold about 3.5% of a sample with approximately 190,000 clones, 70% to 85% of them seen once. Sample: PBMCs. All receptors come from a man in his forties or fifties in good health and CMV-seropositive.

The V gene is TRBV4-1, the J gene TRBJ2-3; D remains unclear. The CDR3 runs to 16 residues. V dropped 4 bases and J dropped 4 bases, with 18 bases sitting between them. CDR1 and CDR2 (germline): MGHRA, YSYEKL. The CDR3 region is CASSRGDEPLADTQYF. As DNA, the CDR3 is TGCGCCAGCAGCCGAGGTGACGAACCCCTTGCAGATACGCAGTATTTT.

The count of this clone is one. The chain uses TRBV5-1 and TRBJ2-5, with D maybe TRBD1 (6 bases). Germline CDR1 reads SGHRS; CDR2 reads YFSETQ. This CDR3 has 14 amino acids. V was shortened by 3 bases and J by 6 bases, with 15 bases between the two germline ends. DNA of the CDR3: TGCGCCAGCAGCTCGCCGGACCAGGGGAAGACCCAGTACTTC. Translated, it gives CASSSPDQGKTQYF.

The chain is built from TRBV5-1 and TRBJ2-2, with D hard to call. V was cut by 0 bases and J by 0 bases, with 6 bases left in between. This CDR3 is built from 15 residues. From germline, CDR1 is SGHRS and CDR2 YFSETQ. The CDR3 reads CASSLGASNTGELFF. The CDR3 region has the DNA TGCGCCAGCAGCTTGGGGGCTTCGAACACCGGGGAGCTGTTTTTT.

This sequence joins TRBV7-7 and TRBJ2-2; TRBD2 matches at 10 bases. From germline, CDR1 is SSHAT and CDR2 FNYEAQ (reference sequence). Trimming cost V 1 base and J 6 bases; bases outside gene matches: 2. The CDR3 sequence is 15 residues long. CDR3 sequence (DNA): TGTGCCAGCAGCTTAGGTCTAGCGGGAGCCGGGGAGCTGTTTTTT. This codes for CASSLGLAGAGELFF.

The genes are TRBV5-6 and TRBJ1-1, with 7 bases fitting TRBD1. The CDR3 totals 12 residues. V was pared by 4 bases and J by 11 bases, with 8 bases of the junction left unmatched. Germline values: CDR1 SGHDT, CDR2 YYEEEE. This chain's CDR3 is CASSLSLTGAFF. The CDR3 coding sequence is TGTGCCAGCAGCCTCAGTTTGACAGGGGCTTTCTTT.

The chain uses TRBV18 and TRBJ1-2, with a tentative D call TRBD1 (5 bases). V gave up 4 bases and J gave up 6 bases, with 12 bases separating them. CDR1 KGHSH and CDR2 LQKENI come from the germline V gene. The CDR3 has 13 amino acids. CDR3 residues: CASSRVAGDGYTF. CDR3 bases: TGTGCCAGCTCACGGGTCGCGGGGGATGGCTACACCTTC.

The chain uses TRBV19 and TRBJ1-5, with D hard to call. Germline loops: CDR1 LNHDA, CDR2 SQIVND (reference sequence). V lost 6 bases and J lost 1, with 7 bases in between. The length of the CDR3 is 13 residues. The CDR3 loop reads CASSRRSNQPQHF. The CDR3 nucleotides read TGTGCCAGTAGCCGGAGGAGCAATCAGCCCCAGCATTTT.

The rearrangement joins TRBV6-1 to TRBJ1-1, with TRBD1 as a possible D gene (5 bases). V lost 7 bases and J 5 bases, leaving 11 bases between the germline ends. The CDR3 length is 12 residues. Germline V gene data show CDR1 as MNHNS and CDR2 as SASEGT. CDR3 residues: CASIGEGTEAFF. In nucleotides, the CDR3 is TGTGCCAGCATAGGGGAGGGGACTGAAGCTTTCTTT.

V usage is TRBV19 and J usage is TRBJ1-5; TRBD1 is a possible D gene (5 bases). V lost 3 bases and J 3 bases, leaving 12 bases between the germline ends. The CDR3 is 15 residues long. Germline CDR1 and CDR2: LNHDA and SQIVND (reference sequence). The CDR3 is CASSIQGSNNQPQHF. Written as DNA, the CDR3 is TGTGCCAGTAGTATTCAGGGTTCCAACAATCAGCCCCAGCATTTT.

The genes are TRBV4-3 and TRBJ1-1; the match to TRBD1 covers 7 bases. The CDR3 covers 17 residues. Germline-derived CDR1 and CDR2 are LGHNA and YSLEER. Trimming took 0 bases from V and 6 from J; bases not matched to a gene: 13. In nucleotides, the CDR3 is TGCGCCAGCAGCCAAGATTGGTCGTACAGGGGAGGCTCTGAAGCTTTCTTT. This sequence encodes CASSQDWSYRGGSEAFF.

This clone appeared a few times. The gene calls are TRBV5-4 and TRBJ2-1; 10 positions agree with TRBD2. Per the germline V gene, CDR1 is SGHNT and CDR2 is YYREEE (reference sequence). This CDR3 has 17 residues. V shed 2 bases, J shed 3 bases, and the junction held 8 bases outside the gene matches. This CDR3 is CASSFDLAGGIYNEQFF. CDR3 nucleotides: TGTGCCAGCAGCTTCGACTTAGCGGGGGGCATCTACAATGAGCAGTTCTTC.

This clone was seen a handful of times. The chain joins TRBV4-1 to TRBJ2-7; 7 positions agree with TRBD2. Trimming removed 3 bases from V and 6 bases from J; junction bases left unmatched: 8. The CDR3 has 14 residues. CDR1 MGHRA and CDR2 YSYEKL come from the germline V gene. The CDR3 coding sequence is TGCGCCAGCAGCCACCCGGGTAGCGGGCCCGAGCAGTACTTC. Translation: CASSHPGSGPEQYF.

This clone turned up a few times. The CDR3 region is CASSPRSGQETQYF. The CDR3 nucleotides are TGTGCCAGCTCACCACGGTCAGGGCAAGAGACCCAGTACTTC. This chain connects TRBV18 to TRBJ2-5; D may be TRBD1 (5 bases). The length of the CDR3 is 14 residues. The V end was cut by 1 base, the J end by 2 bases, with 8 bases between. Germline V gives CDR1 KGHSH, CDR2 LQKENI. The whole variable domain, filled in from reference TRBV18 and TRBJ2-5, reads NAGVMQNPRHLVRRRGQEARLRCSPMKGHSHVYWYRQLPEEGLKFMVYLQKENIIDESGMPKERFSAEFPKEGPSILRIQQVVRGDSAAYFCASSPRSGQETQYFGPGTRLLVL.

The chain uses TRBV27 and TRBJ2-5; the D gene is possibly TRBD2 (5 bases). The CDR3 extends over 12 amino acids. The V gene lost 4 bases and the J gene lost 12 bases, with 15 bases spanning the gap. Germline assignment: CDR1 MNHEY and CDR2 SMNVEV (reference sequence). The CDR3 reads CASSSPSTEEYF. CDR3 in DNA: TGTGCCAGCAGTTCCCCCTCGACGGAGGAGTACTTC.

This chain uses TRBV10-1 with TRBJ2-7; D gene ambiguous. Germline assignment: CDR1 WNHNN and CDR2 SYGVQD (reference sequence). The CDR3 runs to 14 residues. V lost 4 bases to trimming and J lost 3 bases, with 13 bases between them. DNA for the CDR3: TGCGCCAGCAGTGCCCCTCGAGAAAGCTACGAGCAGTACTTC. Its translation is CASSAPRESYEQYF.

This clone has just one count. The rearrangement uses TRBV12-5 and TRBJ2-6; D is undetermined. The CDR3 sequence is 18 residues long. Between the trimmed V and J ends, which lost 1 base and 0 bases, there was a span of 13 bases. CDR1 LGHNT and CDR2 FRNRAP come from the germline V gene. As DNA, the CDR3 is TGTGCTAGTGGTTTGGAGGCAAGCGCCTTCTCTGGGGCCAACGTCCTGACTTTC. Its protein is CASGLEASAFSGANVLTF.

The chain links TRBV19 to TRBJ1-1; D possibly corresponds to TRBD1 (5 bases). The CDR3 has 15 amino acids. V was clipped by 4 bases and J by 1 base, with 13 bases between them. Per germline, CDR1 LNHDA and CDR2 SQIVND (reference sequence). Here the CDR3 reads CASSTPEGTNTEAFF. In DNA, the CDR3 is TGTGCCAGTAGTACTCCGGAGGGGACGAACACTGAAGCTTTCTTT.

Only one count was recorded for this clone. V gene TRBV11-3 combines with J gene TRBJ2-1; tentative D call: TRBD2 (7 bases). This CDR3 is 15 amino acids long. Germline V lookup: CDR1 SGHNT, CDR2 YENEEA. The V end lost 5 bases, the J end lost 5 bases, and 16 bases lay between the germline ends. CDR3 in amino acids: CASSPLGGGNNEQFF. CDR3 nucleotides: TGTGCCAGCAGCCCTCTTGGCGGGGGCAACAATGAGCAGTTCTTC.

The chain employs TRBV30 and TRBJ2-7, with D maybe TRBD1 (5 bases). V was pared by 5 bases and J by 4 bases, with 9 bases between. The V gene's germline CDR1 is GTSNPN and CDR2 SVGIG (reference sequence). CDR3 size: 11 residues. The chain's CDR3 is CAWGPGYEQYF. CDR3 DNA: TGTGCCTGGGGGCCAGGGTACGAGCAGTACTTC. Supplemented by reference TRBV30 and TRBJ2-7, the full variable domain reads SQTIHQWPATLVQPVGSPLSLECTVEGTSNPNLYWYRQAAGRGLQLLFYSVGIGQISSEVPQNLSASRPQDRQFILSSKKLLLSDSGFYLCAWGPGYEQYFGPGTRLTVT.

CDR3 sequence: CASSPGGNYGYTF. For the CDR3, the DNA is TGTGCCAGCAGCCCAGGGGGGAACTATGGCTACACCTTC. The chain carries TRBV14 and TRBJ1-2, with 7 bases lining up with TRBD1. J lost 2 bases, V lost 4 bases, and 1 base had no gene match. Germline V lookup: CDR1 SGHDN, CDR2 FVKESK. The CDR3 contains 13 residues.

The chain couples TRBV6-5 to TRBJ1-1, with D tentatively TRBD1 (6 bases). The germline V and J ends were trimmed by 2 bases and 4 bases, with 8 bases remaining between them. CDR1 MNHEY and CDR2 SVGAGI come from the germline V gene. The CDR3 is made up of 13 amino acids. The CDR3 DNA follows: TGTGCCAGCAGTTACCTCAGGGGCACTGAAGCTTTCTTT. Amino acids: CASSYLRGTEAFF.

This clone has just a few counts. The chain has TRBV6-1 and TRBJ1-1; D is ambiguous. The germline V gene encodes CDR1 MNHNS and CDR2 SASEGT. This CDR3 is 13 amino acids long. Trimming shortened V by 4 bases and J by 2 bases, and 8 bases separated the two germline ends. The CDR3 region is CASSAPVNTEAFF. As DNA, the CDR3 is TGTGCCAGCAGTGCTCCGGTTAACACTGAAGCTTTCTTT.

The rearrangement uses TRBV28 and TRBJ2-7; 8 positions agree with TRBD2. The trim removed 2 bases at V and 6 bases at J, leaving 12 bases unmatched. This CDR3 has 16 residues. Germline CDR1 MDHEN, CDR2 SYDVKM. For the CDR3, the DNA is TGTGCCAGCAGTTTAAAGGTAGCGGGAACGTACGTCGAGCAGTACTTC. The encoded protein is CASSLKVAGTYVEQYF.

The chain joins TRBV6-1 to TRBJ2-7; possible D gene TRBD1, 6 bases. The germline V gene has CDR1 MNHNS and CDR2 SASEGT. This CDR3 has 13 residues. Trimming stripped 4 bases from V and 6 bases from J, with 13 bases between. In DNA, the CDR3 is TGTGCCAGCAGTGCCTTACAGGGCGTCGAGCAGTACTTC. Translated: CASSALQGVEQYF.

The CDR3 sequence: CASSPRQGANSPLHF. The CDR3 DNA is TGTGCCAGCAGCCCCAGACAGGGGGCAAATTCACCCCTCCACTTT. The chain combines TRBV7-9 with TRBJ1-6; 10 nucleotides agree with TRBD1. There are 15 residues in the CDR3. V dropped 5 bases and J dropped 7; count of bases not matched to a gene: 5. Germline-derived CDR1 and CDR2 are SEHNR and FQNEAQ (reference sequence).

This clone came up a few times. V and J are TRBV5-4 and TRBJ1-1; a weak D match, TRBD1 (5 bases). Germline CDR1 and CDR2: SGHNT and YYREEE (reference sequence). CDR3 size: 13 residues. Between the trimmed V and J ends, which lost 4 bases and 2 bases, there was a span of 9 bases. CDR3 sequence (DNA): TGTGCCAGCAGCACGACAGCTAACACTGAAGCTTTCTTT. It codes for CASSTTANTEAFF.

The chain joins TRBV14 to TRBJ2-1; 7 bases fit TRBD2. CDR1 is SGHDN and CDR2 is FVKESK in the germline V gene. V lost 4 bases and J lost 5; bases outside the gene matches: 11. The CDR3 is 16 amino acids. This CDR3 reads CASSPLPRERHNEQFF. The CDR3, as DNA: TGTGCCAGCAGCCCCCTCCCGCGGGAGCGCCACAATGAGCAGTTCTTC.